This T cell receptor beta chain was obtained from a study of PD-1 blockade in classical Hodgkin lymphoma. Study-wide results and caveats: Healthy donors were reported to have higher baseline TCR diversity than newly diagnosed patients.

The table came from immunoSEQ multiplex PCR; TCRdb's copy has only in-frame clones and leaves some out. Seen here are 11,000 to 15,000 clones, about nine tenths observed once, and the top ten hold approximately 5%. Sample time point: newly diagnosed, previously untreated cHL patient sample. By magnetic negative selection, CD8+ T cells were isolated from the thawed PBMCs. Comparison relied on PBMCs that came from newly diagnosed, untreated classical Hodgkin lymphoma. V was pared by 3 bases and J by 4 bases, with 12 bases between. The CDR3 length is 14 residues. In germline, CDR1 is MGHRA, CDR2 YSYEKL. About this clone: Its antigen remains unknown.

V and J are TRBV4-1 and TRBJ1-1; unclear D gene. The receptor's source is a human donor with classical Hodgkin lymphoma. Sequenced: CD8+ T cells from blood. CDR3 loop: CASSHAGVATEAFF. CDR3 DNA: TGCGCCAGCAGCCACGCTGGGGTTGCCACTGAAGCTTTCTTT.